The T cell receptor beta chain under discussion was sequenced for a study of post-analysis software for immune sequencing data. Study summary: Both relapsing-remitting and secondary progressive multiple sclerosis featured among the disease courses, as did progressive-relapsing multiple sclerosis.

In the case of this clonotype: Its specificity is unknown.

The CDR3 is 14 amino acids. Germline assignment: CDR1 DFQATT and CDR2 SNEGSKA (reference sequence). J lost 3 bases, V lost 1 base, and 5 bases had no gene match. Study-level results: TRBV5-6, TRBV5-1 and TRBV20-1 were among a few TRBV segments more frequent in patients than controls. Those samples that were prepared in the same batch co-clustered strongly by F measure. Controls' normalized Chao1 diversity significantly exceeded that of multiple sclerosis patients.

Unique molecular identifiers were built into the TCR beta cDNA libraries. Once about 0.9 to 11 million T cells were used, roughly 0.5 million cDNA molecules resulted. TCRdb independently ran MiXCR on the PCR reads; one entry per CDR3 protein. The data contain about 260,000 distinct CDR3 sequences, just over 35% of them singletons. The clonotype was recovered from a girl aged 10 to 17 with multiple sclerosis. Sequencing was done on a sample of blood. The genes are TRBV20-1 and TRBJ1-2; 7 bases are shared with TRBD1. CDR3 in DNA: TGCAGTGCTAGAGGGACCGACAGGGACTATGGCTACACCTTC. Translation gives CSARGTDRDYGYTF.